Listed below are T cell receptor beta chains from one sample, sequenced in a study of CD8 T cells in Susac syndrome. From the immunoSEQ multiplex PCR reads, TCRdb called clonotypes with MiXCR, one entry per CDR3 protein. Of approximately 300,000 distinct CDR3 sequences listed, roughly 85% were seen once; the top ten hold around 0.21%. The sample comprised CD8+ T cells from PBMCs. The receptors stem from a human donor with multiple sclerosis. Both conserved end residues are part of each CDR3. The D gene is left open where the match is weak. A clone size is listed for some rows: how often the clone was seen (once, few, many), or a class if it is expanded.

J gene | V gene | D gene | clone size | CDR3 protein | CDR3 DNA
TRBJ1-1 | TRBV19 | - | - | CASSIGGGTTEAFF | TGTGCCAGTAGTATAGGCGGCGGAACGACTGAAGCTTTCTTT
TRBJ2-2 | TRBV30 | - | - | CAWNGDWVGELFF | TGTGCCTGGAACGGGGACTGGGTCGGGGAGCTGTTTTTT
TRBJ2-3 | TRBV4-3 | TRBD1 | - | CASSLTTGVKTDTQYF | TGCGCCAGCTCACTTACCACAGGGGTTAAGACAGATACGCAGTATTTT
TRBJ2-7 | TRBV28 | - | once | CASSLITGNPYEQYF | TGTGCCAGCAGTTTAATTACAGGGAACCCCTACGAGCAGTACTTC
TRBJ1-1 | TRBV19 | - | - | CASSLRGWTEAFF | TGTGCCAGTAGCCTCAGGGGCTGGACTGAAGCTTTCTTT
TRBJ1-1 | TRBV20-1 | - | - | CSADGDVREAFF | TGCAGTGCTGATGGGGACGTACGTGAAGCTTTCTTT
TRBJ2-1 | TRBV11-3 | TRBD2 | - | CASSRLAGESNINEQFF | TGTGCCAGCAGTCGGTTAGCGGGAGAGAGCAATATCAATGAGCAGTTCTTC
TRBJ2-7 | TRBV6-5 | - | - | CASSYEGYEQYF | TGTGCCAGCAGTTATGAGGGCTACGAGCAGTACTTC
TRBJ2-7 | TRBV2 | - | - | CASYRDISYEQYF | TGTGCCAGCTACAGGGACATTTCCTACGAGCAGTACTTC
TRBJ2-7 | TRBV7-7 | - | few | CASRQTPSSYEQYF | TGTGCCAGCAGGCAGACTCCCAGCTCCTACGAGCAGTACTTC
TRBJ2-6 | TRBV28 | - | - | CASRQGPTGANVLTF | TGTGCCAGCAGGCAGGGACCCACTGGGGCCAACGTCCTGACTTTC
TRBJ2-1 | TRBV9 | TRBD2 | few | CASSVGLAEYNEQFF | TGTGCCAGCAGCGTTGGACTAGCGGAGTACAATGAGCAGTTCTTC
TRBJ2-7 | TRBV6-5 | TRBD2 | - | CASSSTASGRAYEQYF | TGTGCCAGCAGTTCCACAGCGAGCGGGAGGGCGTACGAGCAGTACTTC
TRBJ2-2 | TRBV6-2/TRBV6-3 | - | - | CASRGMGMTGELFF | TGTGCCAGCAGGGGAATGGGTATGACCGGGGAGCTGTTTTTT
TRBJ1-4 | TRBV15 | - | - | CATRVRRPYNEKLFF | TGTGCCACCAGAGTCAGGCGGCCTTATAATGAAAAACTGTTTTTT
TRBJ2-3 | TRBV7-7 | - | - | CASSDGTAATDTQYF | TGTGCTAGCAGCGATGGGACGGCCGCGACAGATACGCAGTATTTT
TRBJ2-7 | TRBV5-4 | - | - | CASSPGSTGEVGEQYF | TGTGCCAGCAGCCCGGGCTCAACTGGGGAGGTGGGCGAGCAGTACTTC
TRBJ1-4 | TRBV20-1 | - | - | CSARAVGAENEKLFF | TGCAGTGCTAGAGCTGTCGGGGCAGAGAATGAAAAACTGTTTTTT
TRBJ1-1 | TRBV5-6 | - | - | CASSLQDTEAFF | TGTGCCAGCAGCTTGCAGGACACTGAAGCTTTCTTT
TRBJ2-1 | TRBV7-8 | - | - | CASSLEVRVGNEQFF | TGTGCCAGCAGCTTAGAGGTTCGGGTCGGCAATGAGCAGTTCTTC
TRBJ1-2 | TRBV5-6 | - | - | CASSLSVDYGYTF | TGTGCCAGCAGCTTGTCGGTTGACTATGGCTACACCTTC
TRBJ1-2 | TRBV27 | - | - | CASSLGISDGYTF | TGTGCCAGCAGTTTAGGGATTTCCGATGGCTACACCTTC
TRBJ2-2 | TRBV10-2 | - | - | CASLPGQVNGELFF | TGCGCCAGTTTACCGGGACAAGTCAACGGGGAGCTGTTTTTT
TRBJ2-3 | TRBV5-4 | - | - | CASSFPRGYTDTQYF | TGTGCCAGCAGCTTCCCCCGGGGCTACACAGATACGCAGTATTTT
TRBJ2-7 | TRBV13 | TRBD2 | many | CASSDKRDYEQYF | TGTGCCAGCAGCGATAAGCGGGACTACGAGCAGTACTTC